The 2 T cell receptor beta chains reported below all come from one sample, sequenced in a study of blood T cells in healthy people across ages. For the second PCR, which ran for about 7 to 11 cycles, a sample-barcoded 5' primer and a J-beta primer mix were used. One entry per CDR3 protein, called by TCRdb with MiXCR from the 5' RACE reads. Of under 2 million distinct CDR3 sequences detected, about 31% appear once; the ten largest clones hold roughly 12%. Sequencing was done on a sample of blood. The source is a woman aged 25 to 45 in good health.

There are a few counts of this clonotype. V and J are TRBV5-6 and TRBJ2-1, with a tentative D call TRBD2 (6 bases). The V end lost 7 bases, the J end lost 1 base, and 21 bases lay between the germline ends. The CDR3 covers 17 residues. Germline V lookup: CDR1 SGHDT, CDR2 YYEEEE. For the CDR3, the DNA is TGTGCCAGCGGTCACCTACGAGAGGGACTTTCCTACAATGAGCAGTTCTTC. It codes for CASGHLREGLSYNEQFF.

This clonotype was recorded a few times. The J gene is TRBJ1-5, the V gene TRBV27; D possibly corresponds to TRBD1 (6 bases). The length of the CDR3 is 14 residues. The germline V gene encodes CDR1 MNHEY and CDR2 SMNVEV (reference sequence). The germline V and J ends were trimmed by 2 bases and 6 bases, with 11 bases remaining between them. The CDR3 region has the DNA TGTGCCAGCAGTTTACAAGGGGGTGGTCAGCCCCAGCATTTT. Protein sequence: CASSLQGGGQPQHF.